This T cell receptor (beta chain) was recorded in a study of T-cell reconstitution after alpha-beta-depleted transplantation in children. Study-wide points: Reported findings indicate that, about two months after transplant, alpha-beta T cells came from several hundred expanded clones, which were derived from non-depleted graft cells. From newly produced T cells came most of the T-cell counts and diversity one year after transplant. Some patients' high day-60 TCRbeta diversity was traced to surviving recipient T cells and thymic progenitors.

Unique molecular identifiers were incorporated when the TCRbeta library was constructed. Via MiXCR, TCRdb re-called the PCR reads, giving one row per CDR3 protein. The profile shows around 600,000 distinct CDR3 sequences, roughly 23% of them singletons. This CDR3 comprises 16 residues. The V gene end was trimmed by 6 bases and the J gene end by 3 bases; junction bases not matched to a gene: 11. Germline CDR1 reads SGHTA; CDR2 reads FQGTGA. This clonotype was recorded at least ten times. Antigen: not known. This chain connects TRBV7-3 to TRBJ2-5; 9 bases are a match to TRBD2. This TCR derives from a boy younger than two who had a stem cell transplant for acute myeloid leukemia, so the T cells may come from the graft donor. The sample was PBMCs, mostly from graft donor cells, taken 360 days after TCRalphabeta/CD19-depleted stem cell transplant. This CDR3 reads CASSPTGLAGEETQYF. In DNA form, the CDR3 reads TGTGCCAGCAGTCCTACGGGACTAGCCGGGGAAGAGACCCAGTACTTC.